Each of the 12 T cell receptor beta chains below was sequenced from the same sample in a study of early T cells in non-severe SARS-CoV-2 infection. TCRdb reprocessed the 5' RACE reads via MiXCR and lists one record per CDR3 protein. The sample records around 57,000 distinct CDR3 sequences, approximately 10% being singletons. Material: whole blood. The receptors originated from an adult who was a healthcare worker with PCR-confirmed SARS-CoV-2 infection or an uninfected control (not recorded which).

The CDR3 bases are TGCAGTGCTAGGTCTACGGGGAGGCCGAATAATTCACCCCTCCACTTT. Protein sequence: CSARSTGRPNNSPLHF. This chain joins TRBV20-1 and TRBJ1-6; D is unclear. Germline CDR1 is DFQATT and CDR2 is SNEGSKA (reference sequence). V was shortened by 3 bases and J by 5 bases, with 17 bases between the two germline ends. The CDR3 is made up of 16 amino acids.

This clonotype was seen only a few times. The rearrangement joins TRBV20-1 to TRBJ1-1; no reliable D call. Trimming pared 2 bases from V and 5 bases from J, leaving 6 bases between. The germline gives CDR1 DFQATT, CDR2 SNEGSKA (reference sequence). This CDR3 has 11 residues. The CDR3 DNA reads as TGCAGTGCTAGAAGCCAGACTGAAGCTTTCTTT. It encodes CSARSQTEAFF.

The gene calls are TRBV10-1 and TRBJ2-1, with D possibly matching TRBD1 (6 bases). Germline V gene lookup returns CDR1 WNHNN and CDR2 SYGVQD (reference sequence). This CDR3 is built from 13 residues. The germline V and J ends were trimmed by 2 bases and 6 bases, with 8 bases remaining between them. CDR3 region: CASSENRANEQFF. The CDR3 DNA reads as TGCGCCAGCAGTGAGAACAGGGCCAATGAGCAGTTCTTC.

This sequence joins TRBV11-3 and TRBJ2-3; D gene uncertain. The CDR3 covers 12 residues. The germline V gene encodes CDR1 SGHNT and CDR2 YENEEA. Trimming took 4 bases from V and 4 from J, leaving 6 bases between them. CDR3 in amino acids: CASSSIPDTQYF. CDR3 DNA sequence: TGTGCCAGCAGCTCAATCCCAGATACGCAGTATTTT.

The table lists this clonotype with a few counts. The chain is built from TRBV7-9 and TRBJ2-7; 9 bases are a match to TRBD2. This CDR3 is 16 amino acids long. Germline-derived CDR1 and CDR2 are SEHNR and FQNEAQ (reference sequence). The V gene end was trimmed by 5 bases and the J gene end by 4 bases; junction bases not matched to a gene: 12. The CDR3 bases are TGTGCCAGCAGCCAGCCGCCTAGCGGGATTAAGTACGAGCAGTACTTC. Protein sequence: CASSQPPSGIKYEQYF. Complete variable domain (other parts from reference TRBV7-9 and TRBJ2-7): DTGVSQNPRHKITKRGQNVTFRCDPISEHNRLYWYRQTLGQGPEFLTYFQNEAQLEKSRLLSDRFSAERPKGSFSTLEIQRTEQGDSAMYLCASSQPPSGIKYEQYFGPGTRLTVT.

This clonotype showed up many times. This sequence joins TRBV18 and TRBJ2-6, with no clear D. CDR3 length equals 14 residues. Trimming stripped 0 bases from V and 1 base from J, with 1 base between. CDR1 and CDR2 (germline): KGHSH, LQKENI. In nucleotides, the CDR3 is TGTGCCAGCTCACCACCTTCTGGGGCCAACGTCCTGACTTTC. It is translated as CASSPPSGANVLTF.

The chain combines TRBV29-1 with TRBJ2-7; tentative D call: TRBD1 (5 bases). The CDR3 sequence is 12 residues long. Germline CDR1 SQVTM, CDR2 ANQGSEA. Between the trimmed V and J ends, which lost 8 bases and 2 bases, there was a span of 13 bases. CDR3 sequence: CSLKTETYEQYF. The CDR3 region has the DNA TGCAGCTTAAAGACAGAAACCTACGAGCAGTACTTC.

The J gene is TRBJ1-1, the V gene TRBV15; D call uncertain. The CDR3 totals 14 residues. Looked up from germline, CDR1 is LNHNV and CDR2 is YYDKDF (reference sequence). V dropped 1 base and J dropped 6 bases, with 12 bases sitting between them. This CDR3 is CATSRVIGRSEAFF. As DNA, the CDR3 is TGTGCCACCAGCAGAGTTATTGGGCGGTCTGAAGCTTTCTTT.

The rearrangement uses TRBV24-1 and TRBJ1-5; D gene uncertain. Trimming removed 3 bases at V and 9 bases at J, with 8 bases between. This CDR3 has 12 amino acids. CDR1 and CDR2 from the germline V gene are KGHDR and SFDVKD. The CDR3 DNA sequence: TGTGCCACCAGTGATAGCAGCGTGCCCCAGCATTTT. It encodes CATSDSSVPQHF.

This clonotype was seen a handful of times. The chain has TRBV12-3 or TRBV12-4 and TRBJ2-5; TRBD1 or TRBD2 may be the D gene (5 bases each). This CDR3 region has 15 residues. V lost 2 bases, J lost 4 bases, and 14 bases lay in between. This CDR3 reads CASSLKAAGRETQYF. CDR3 in DNA: TGTGCCAGCAGTTTAAAGGCGGCAGGGAGAGAGACCCAGTACTTC.

The genes are TRBV7-2 and TRBJ2-2, with 7 bases fitting TRBD2. This CDR3 has 15 amino acids. The J segment lost 6 bases and the V segment lost 5 bases, leaving 9 bases of the junction unmatched. Germline values: CDR1 SGHTA, CDR2 FQGNSA. CDR3 bases: TGTGCCAGCAGCCGGGTGACTAGCTATCCCGGGGAGCTGTTTTTT. It yields the protein CASSRVTSYPGELFF.

This clonotype came up a few times. The chain is built from TRBV12-3 or TRBV12-4 and TRBJ1-5; 11 bases agree with TRBD1. The V segment lost 10 bases and the J segment 6 bases; nucleotides outside the gene matches: 8. The CDR3 covers 14 residues. The CDR3 coding sequence is TGTGCCACCATGGGACAGGGGGGGATTCAGCCCCAGCATTTT. Amino acids: CATMGQGGIQPQHF.